The 19 T cell receptor beta chains in this list originate from one sample, sequenced in a study of vaccination and CD4 T cells after COVID-19. Time point given: late sampling 161 to 241 days after vaccination in a few convalescent patients. Treatment: approximately 9-day PBMC culture with coronavirus spike peptide pools or control peptides (ViraFEST assay). No cognate antigen is known for these TCRs. Scientists ran DNA taken from cultured CD4+ T cells through the Oncomine TCR Beta short-read assay for sequencing. MiXCR, applied by TCRdb to the PCR reads, yields one record per CDR3 protein. This sample carries over 20,000 distinct CDR3 sequences, around a third of them seen once, and the ten largest clones take roughly 2.5%. The sample consisted of CD4+ T cells from blood, cultured in vitro, taken about 7 months after SARS-CoV-2 vaccination. Receptor source: a human donor who had recovered from COVID-19.

The chain recombines TRBV20-1 with TRBJ2-3, with 9 bases lining up with TRBD1. This CDR3 has 15 residues. V lost 6 bases to trimming and J lost 0 bases; unmatched junction nucleotides: 7. Germline lookup yields CDR1 DFQATT and CDR2 SNEGSKA (reference sequence). As DNA, the CDR3 is TGCAGTGCAAGCACTGGACAGGGGAGCACAGATACGCAGTATTTT. It specifies CSASTGQGSTDTQYF.

As DNA, the CDR3 is TGTGCCAGTAGCCCCGACAGGGGGCGAGGCTACACCTTC. Its translation: CASSPDRGRGYTF. The J gene is TRBJ1-2, the V gene TRBV19, with TRBD1 identical over 10 bases. The CDR3 runs to 13 residues. The trim removed 6 bases at V and 8 bases at J, leaving 6 bases unmatched. Germline V lookup: CDR1 LNHDA, CDR2 SQIVND (reference sequence).

The V gene is TRBV5-4, the J gene TRBJ2-2; the match to TRBD2 covers 8 bases. V lost 4 bases to trimming and J lost 5 bases; unmatched junction nucleotides: 10. This CDR3 spans 16 amino acids. Germline V gives CDR1 SGHNT, CDR2 YYREEE (reference sequence). For the CDR3, the DNA is TGTGCCAGCAGCCCGGGCACTAGCGGAAGAACCGGGGAGCTGTTTTTT. Its translation: CASSPGTSGRTGELFF.

This clonotype appeared once. The chain joins TRBV6-2 or TRBV6-3 to TRBJ2-7; D gene uncertain. CDR1 and CDR2 (germline): MNHEY, SVGEGT. The CDR3 spans 15 residues. Trimming cost V 4 bases and J 2 bases, with 15 bases left between them. This CDR3 reads CASSSTTTGPYEQYF. The CDR3 DNA follows: TGTGCCAGCAGTTCGACCACCACCGGTCCCTACGAGCAGTACTTC.

The chain uses TRBV20-1 and TRBJ2-1; D perhaps matches TRBD2 (7 bases). The V end lost 5 bases, the J end lost 5 bases, and 25 bases lay between the germline ends. CDR3 length: 17 amino acids. Germline CDR1 and CDR2: DFQATT and SNEGSKA (reference sequence). CDR3 coding DNA: TGCAGTGCTTTCGGGGGAGGGGGATATCGGATACACAATGAGCAGTTCTTC. It is translated as CSAFGGGGYRIHNEQFF.

The chain employs TRBV20-1 and TRBJ2-5; TRBD2 aligns across 7 bases. V lost 0 bases and J lost 7; bases outside the gene matches: 26. Germline V gene sequence: CDR1 DFQATT, CDR2 SNEGSKA (reference sequence). The CDR3 totals 20 residues. Here the CDR3 DNA reads TGCAGTGCTAGAGAACACCCTTTTCGGGAGGCCCTACCGAAACGGGGGACCCAGTACTTC. This gives the protein CSAREHPFREALPKRGTQYF.

By sample fraction, this clonotype is medium-sized. V gene TRBV27 combines with J gene TRBJ2-2; perhaps TRBD1 as D (7 bases). Trimming took off 6 bases at V and 1 base at J, with 12 bases between the two ends. This CDR3 region has 15 residues. CDR1 MNHEY and CDR2 SMNVEV come from the germline V gene (reference sequence). The CDR3 sequence is CASRRQGGNTGELFF. The CDR3 nucleotides read TGTGCCAGCAGAAGACAGGGAGGGAACACCGGGGAGCTGTTTTTT.

The genes are TRBV6-2 or TRBV6-3 and TRBJ2-3; either TRBD1 or TRBD2 may fit D (5 bases each). V was clipped by 6 bases and J by 9 bases, with 19 bases between them. Per germline, CDR1 MNHEY and CDR2 SVGEGT. CDR3 length: 14 amino acids. The CDR3, as DNA: TGTGCCAGCAGAGGGGACCCCAGGCCGAGAACGCAGTATTTT. Its protein product is CASRGDPRPRTQYF.

V gene TRBV7-2 combines with J gene TRBJ2-1; 11 bases line up with TRBD2. This CDR3 has 16 amino acids. Losses at the gene ends were 2 bases for V and 8 bases for J; bases not matched to a gene: 8. Germline-derived CDR1 and CDR2 are SGHTA and FQGNSA. The CDR3 nucleotides are TGTGCCAGCAGCTTATTCTCTAGCGGGAGGATAGATGAGCAGTTCTTC. Encoded protein: CASSLFSSGRIDEQFF.

This chain joins TRBV28 and TRBJ2-7; weak D call: TRBD1 (6 bases). In germline, CDR1 is MDHEN, CDR2 SYDVKM. Trimming left V 5 bases short and J 2 bases short, with 10 bases between. The CDR3 runs 13 residues. The chain's CDR3 is CASSLGGTYEQYF. CDR3 DNA: TGTGCCAGCAGTCTAGGGGGAACCTACGAGCAGTACTTC.

This clonotype was counted a few times. This chain joins TRBV19 and TRBJ2-5; 9 nucleotides agree with TRBD1. The V and J ends lost 3 bases and 4 bases, in that order; junction bases with no gene match: 6. The CDR3 consists of 15 residues. Germline loops: CDR1 LNHDA, CDR2 SQIVND (reference sequence). CDR3 bases: TGTGCCAGTAGTATGGCAACAGGGGGCAGAGAGACCCAGTACTTC. Amino acids: CASSMATGGRETQYF. Based on the CDR3 plus reference TRBV19 and TRBJ2-5, the full variable domain is DGGITQSPKYLFRKEGQNVTLSCEQNLNHDAMYWYRQDPGQGLRLIYYSQIVNDFQKGDIAEGYSVSREKKESFPLTVTSAQKNPTAFYLCASSMATGGRETQYFGPGTRLLVL.

This clonotype was counted only a few times. Here the CDR3 DNA reads TGTGCCAGCAGCTTAGACAACTATGGCTACACCTTC. Protein product: CASSLDNYGYTF. The chain joins TRBV7-6 to TRBJ1-2; no firm D call. Between the trimmed V and J ends, which lost 1 base and 2 bases, there was a span of 2 bases. The CDR3 contains 12 residues. CDR1 is SGHVS and CDR2 is FNYEAQ in the germline V gene.

This chain connects TRBV28 to TRBJ1-1; no clear D gene. Deletions cut 1 base from V and 0 bases from J, with 15 bases between. Germline V CDR1 and CDR2: MDHEN, SYDVKM. This CDR3 region has 17 residues. The CDR3 is CASSLLEGPRMNTEAFF. CDR3 sequence (DNA): TGTGCCAGCAGTTTATTGGAAGGACCCCGCATGAACACTGAAGCTTTCTTT.

This clonotype was recorded only once. The chain uses TRBV11-3 and TRBJ2-3; 8 bases align to TRBD2. CDR3 size: 16 residues. From germline, CDR1 is SGHNT and CDR2 YENEEA. With V trimmed by 4 bases and J by 3 bases, 9 bases remained unmatched. CDR3: CASSSREGPLTDTQYF. The CDR3 DNA sequence: TGTGCCAGCAGCTCCCGGGAGGGACCACTTACAGATACGCAGTATTTT.

This clonotype was counted only a few times. This rearrangement joins TRBV7-2 to TRBJ1-6; D perhaps matches TRBD1 (6 bases). Trimming removed 1 base at V and 10 bases at J, with 8 bases between. The CDR3 length is 13 residues. Germline values: CDR1 SGHTA, CDR2 FQGNSA. CDR3: CASSLEGGSPLHF. The CDR3 bases are TGTGCCAGCAGCTTAGAAGGGGGATCACCCCTCCACTTT.

This clonotype was found a few times. V gene TRBV7-9 combines with J gene TRBJ2-7; maybe TRBD1 (5 bases). Germline lookup yields CDR1 SEHNR and CDR2 FQNEAQ (reference sequence). V lost 4 bases and J lost 2, with 15 bases in between. CDR3 size: 15 residues. The CDR3 DNA reads TGTGCCAGCAGCTCTAGTACAGGTGGGGCCTACGAGCAGTACTTC. Translation: CASSSSTGGAYEQYF.

This clonotype is medium-sized in the sample. This sequence joins TRBV20-1 and TRBJ2-5; 9 nucleotides agree with TRBD2. CDR3 length equals 15 residues. Germline-derived CDR1 and CDR2 are DFQATT and SNEGSKA (reference sequence). The ends lost 6 bases at V and 5 bases at J; junction bases unmatched: 13. This CDR3 is CSARLASGITETQYF. CDR3 nucleotides: TGCAGTGCCCGATTGGCTAGCGGGATCACTGAGACCCAGTACTTC.

The CDR3 loop reads CSVRGTGVLEQYF. Written as DNA, the CDR3 is TGCAGCGTCCGCGGGACAGGGGTTTTGGAGCAGTACTTC. V usage is TRBV29-1 and J usage is TRBJ2-7, with 10 bases identical to TRBD1. V was pared by 6 bases and J by 7 bases, with 9 bases of the junction left unmatched. The CDR3 runs 13 residues. Looked up from germline, CDR1 is SQVTM and CDR2 is ANQGSEA.

The chain combines TRBV7-8 with TRBJ2-7; D is ambiguous. Trimming pared 5 bases from V and 12 bases from J, leaving 23 bases between. The CDR3 extends over 14 amino acids. Germline V gives CDR1 SGHVS, CDR2 FQNEAQ. The CDR3 coding sequence is TGTGCCAGCAGCCCCCGTACCGAGCTAGGTCGTTGGTACTTC. Its protein is CASSPRTELGRWYF.